The rows below give T cell receptor beta chains drawn from one sample of a study of T cell responses to AZD1222 COVID-19 vaccine. Produced via immunoSEQ multiplex PCR; TCRdb's table is partial and in-frame only. The sample yields more than 15,000 clones, more than 70% seen once. This specimen consisted of peripheral blood, obtained 28 days after the second AZD1222 dose. The receptors stem from an adult who received the AZD1222 COVID-19 vaccine. CDR3s leave out the opening cysteine and the closing phenylalanine or tryptophan.

V gene	J gene	CDR3 protein
TRBV7-9	TRBJ2-3	ASSGTGIYTDTQY
TRBV3-1/TRBV3-2	TRBJ1-1	ASSQEQEYTEAF
TRBV5-1	TRBJ1-2	ASSLPLDTARYT
TRBV2	TRBJ2-7	ASSVGGKRSYEQY
TRBV29-1	TRBJ2-2	SARGAGDTNTGELF
TRBV14	TRBJ1-3	ASSPQGARGNTIY
TRBV4-1	TRBJ2-7	ASSPTGLYEQY
TRBV7-2	TRBJ1-1	ASSLNTNTEAF
TRBV10-2	TRBJ2-7	ASTAGGPSGEQY
TRBV4-3	TRBJ2-6	ASSQARHGSGANVLT
TRBV7-9	TRBJ1-1	ASSSRTGGPEAF
TRBV2	TRBJ2-1	ASTGTSVSNEQF
TRBV2	TRBJ1-1	ASRASGGSGEAF
TRBV19	TRBJ1-4	ASTQRATNEKLF
TRBV7-8	TRBJ1-1	ASSLWGGDTEAF
TRBV7-3	TRBJ1-3	ASSLGPIDGFSGNTIY
TRBV9	TRBJ2-5	ASSAWEAALRETQY
TRBV15	TRBJ2-1	ATSRVLSENYNEQF
TRBV11-2	TRBJ2-5	ASSRGLLQETQY
TRBV9	TRBJ2-1	ASSVEGGPGREQF
TRBV20-1	TRBJ1-1	SARDRDRAF
TRBV5-1	TRBJ2-2	ASSLASASGGELF
TRBV18	TRBJ2-3	ASSPHRDPTYTDTQY
TRBV5-1	TRBJ2-7	ASSLVAGQAYEQY
TRBV4-1	TRBJ1-2	ASSQDPGWYYGYT
TRBV6-5	TRBJ2-1	ASSWRGQGGEQF
TRBV9	TRBJ2-7	ASSVVGEVGYEQY
TRBV28	TRBJ2-7	ASSSTPTGGYEQY
TRBV6-2/TRBV6-3	TRBJ2-3	ASSVRDYQWKDTQY
TRBV28	TRBJ1-6	ASSPLGGGNSPLH
TRBV6-1	TRBJ1-5	ASSEMGIANQPQH
TRBV5-1	TRBJ2-3	ASSLAQREYADTQY
TRBV6-6	TRBJ2-4	ATNWGADDIQY
TRBV7-8	TRBJ2-7	ASSPRPAGVSYEQY
TRBV7-8	TRBJ2-3	ASSVRLVGSTDTQY
TRBV5-6	TRBJ2-5	ASSLLQQETQY
TRBV5-4	TRBJ2-1	ASSSEADNYNEQF
TRBV7-3	TRBJ2-1	ASSQSSYNEQF
TRBV5-1	TRBJ1-6	ASSLMSDNSPLH
TRBV7-9	TRBJ1-1	ASSLDPAGGEAF
TRBV6-1	TRBJ1-2	ASSDGLQGAYGYT
TRBV5-8	TRBJ1-5	ASSLGQSNSNQPQH
TRBV28	TRBJ2-7	ASSGQPNFYEQY
TRBV14	TRBJ2-1	ASSQVPSPSSYNEQF
TRBV7-9	TRBJ2-1	ASSLTGGGYNEQF